This entry concerns a single T cell receptor (beta chain). It was with a sample-barcoded 5' primer and a J-beta primer mix that a second PCR of roughly 7 to 12 cycles was run. TCRdb re-derived calls from the 5' RACE reads in MiXCR, one entry per CDR3 protein. The top ten clones hold 0.75% of a sample with more than 1,000,000 distinct CDR3 sequences, roughly a quarter of them seen once. This entry belongs to a study of blood T cells in healthy people across ages. On the study more broadly: T cells yielded about one barcoded beta molecule per two cells through template switching.

Trimming shortened V by 1 base and J by 5 bases, and 18 bases separated the two germline ends. Germline values: CDR1 SGHVS, CDR2 FQNEAQ. This CDR3 region has 17 residues. These data were likewise used in another study, on T cells of mothers and their children. This second study says: Sample barcodes and 2-4 random nucleotides came from the second PCR's M1S primer. Per child, 2.8 million or so TCR beta CDR3 reads were obtained, against over 9 million per mother.

V usage is TRBV7-8 and J usage is TRBJ2-4, with D possibly being TRBD1 or TRBD2 (5 bases each). The TCR sequence derives from a girl aged 2 to 9 in good health. Sequencing was done on a sample of blood. CDR3 protein: CASSLEGFEGRQNIQYF. The CDR3 bases are TGTGCCAGCAGCTTAGAGGGGTTTGAGGGACGACAAAACATTCAGTACTTC.